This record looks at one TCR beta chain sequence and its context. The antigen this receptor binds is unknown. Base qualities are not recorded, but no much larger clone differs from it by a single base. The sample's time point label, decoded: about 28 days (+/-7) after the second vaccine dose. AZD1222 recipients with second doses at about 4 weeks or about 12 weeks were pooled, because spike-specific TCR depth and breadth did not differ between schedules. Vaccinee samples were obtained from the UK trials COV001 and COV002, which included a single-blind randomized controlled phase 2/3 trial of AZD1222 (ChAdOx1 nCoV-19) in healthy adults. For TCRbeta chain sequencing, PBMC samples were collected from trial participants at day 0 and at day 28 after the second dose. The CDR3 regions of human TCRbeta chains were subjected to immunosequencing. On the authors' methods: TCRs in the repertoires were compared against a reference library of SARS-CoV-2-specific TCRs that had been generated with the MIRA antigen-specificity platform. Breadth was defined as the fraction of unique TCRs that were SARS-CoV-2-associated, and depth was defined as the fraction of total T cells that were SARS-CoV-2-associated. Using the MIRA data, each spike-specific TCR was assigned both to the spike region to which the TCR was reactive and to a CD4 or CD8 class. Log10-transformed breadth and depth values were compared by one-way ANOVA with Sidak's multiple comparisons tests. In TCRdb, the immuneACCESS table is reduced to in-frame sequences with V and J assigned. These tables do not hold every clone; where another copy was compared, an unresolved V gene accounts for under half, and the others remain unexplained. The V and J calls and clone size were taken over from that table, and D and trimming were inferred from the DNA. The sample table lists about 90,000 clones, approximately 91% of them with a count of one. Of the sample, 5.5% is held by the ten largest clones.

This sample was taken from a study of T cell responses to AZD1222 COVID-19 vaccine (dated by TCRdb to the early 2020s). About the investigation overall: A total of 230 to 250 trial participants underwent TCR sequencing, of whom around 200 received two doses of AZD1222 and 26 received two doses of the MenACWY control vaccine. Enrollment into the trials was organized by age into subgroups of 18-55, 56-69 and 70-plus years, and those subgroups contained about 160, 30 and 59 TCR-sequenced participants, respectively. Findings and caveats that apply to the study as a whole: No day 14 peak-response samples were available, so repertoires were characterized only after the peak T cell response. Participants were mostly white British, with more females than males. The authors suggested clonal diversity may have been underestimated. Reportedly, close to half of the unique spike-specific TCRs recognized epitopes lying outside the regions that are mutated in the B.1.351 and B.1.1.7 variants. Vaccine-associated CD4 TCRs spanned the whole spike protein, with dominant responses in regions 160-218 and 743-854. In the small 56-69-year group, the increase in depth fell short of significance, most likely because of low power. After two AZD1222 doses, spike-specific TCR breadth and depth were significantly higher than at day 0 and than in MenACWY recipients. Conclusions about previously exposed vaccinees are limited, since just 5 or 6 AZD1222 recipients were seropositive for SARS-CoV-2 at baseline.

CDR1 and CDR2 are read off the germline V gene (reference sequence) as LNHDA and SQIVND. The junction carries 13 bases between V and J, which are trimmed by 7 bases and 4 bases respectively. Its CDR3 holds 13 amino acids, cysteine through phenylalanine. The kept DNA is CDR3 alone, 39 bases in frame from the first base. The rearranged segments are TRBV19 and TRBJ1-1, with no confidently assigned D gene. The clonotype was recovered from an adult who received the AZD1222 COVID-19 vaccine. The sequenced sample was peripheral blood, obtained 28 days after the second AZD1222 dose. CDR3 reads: CASTLGRVTEAFF. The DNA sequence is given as TGTGCCAGTACCCTTGGACGGGTCACTGAAGCTTTCTTT. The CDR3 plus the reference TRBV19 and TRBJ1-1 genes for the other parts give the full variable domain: DGGITQSPKYLFRKEGQNVTLSCEQNLNHDAMYWYRQDPGQGLRLIYYSQIVNDFQKGDIAEGYSVSREKKESFPLTVTSAQKNPTAFYLCASTLGRVTEAFFGQGTRLTVV.